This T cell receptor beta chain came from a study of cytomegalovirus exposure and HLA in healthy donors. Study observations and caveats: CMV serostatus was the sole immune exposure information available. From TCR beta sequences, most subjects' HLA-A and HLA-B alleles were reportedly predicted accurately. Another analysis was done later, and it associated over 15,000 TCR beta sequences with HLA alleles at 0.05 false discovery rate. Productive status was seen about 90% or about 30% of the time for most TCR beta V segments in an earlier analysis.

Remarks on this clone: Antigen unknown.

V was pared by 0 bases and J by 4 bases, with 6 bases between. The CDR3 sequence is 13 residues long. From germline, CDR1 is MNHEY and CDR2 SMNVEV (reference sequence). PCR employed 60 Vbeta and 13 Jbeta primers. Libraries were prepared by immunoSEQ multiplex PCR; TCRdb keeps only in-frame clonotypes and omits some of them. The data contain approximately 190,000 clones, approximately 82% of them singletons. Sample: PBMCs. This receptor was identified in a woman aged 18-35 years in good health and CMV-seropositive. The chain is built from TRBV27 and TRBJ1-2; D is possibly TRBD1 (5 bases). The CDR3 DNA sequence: TGTGCCAGCAGTTTATCGCAGGGCTATGGCTACACCTTC. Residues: CASSLSQGYGYTF.